The sequence of this T cell receptor beta chain was determined in a study of molecular identifiers for immune sequencing clone quantification (dated by TCRdb to the late 2010s). General notes on the study: For a replicate experiment, RNA from roughly 20,000 or 100,000 naive CD8 T cells was divided into five aliquots, and four of the five aliquots were sequenced. This methods study benchmarked molecular-identifier clustering-based TCR repertoire sequencing (MIDCIRS) and TCR RNA copy counting, using CD8 T cells to do so. Broader findings and caveats from the paper: The sizes of highly expanded clones could end up underestimated when identical TCR molecules share a barcode. When barcode sub-clustering was not used, chimeric consensus sequences inflated TCR diversity, with chimeras reaching as high as 47%. About 3 recovered TCR RNA copies per cell were obtained by modeling, versus roughly 10 by digital PCR, implying a capture efficiency of 25% to 30%. Spiked-in Jurkat TCR RNA (approximately 10 copies' worth), which is not part of the donor repertoire, was contained in the naive libraries. Spiked-in Jurkat TCR RNA equivalent to a single cell was reported to be detectable even among 980,000 or so naive CD8 T cells. Clones above 20 RNA copies held over 99% of molecules in CMV-specific effector cells but under 1% in naive cells.

The CDR3 contains 16 residues, cysteine and phenylalanine counted. The DNA shown is the 48-base CDR3, in frame from base 1. The germline V gene supplies CDR1 MNHEY and CDR2 SVGAGI. Clipping removes 7 bases from V and 2 bases from J, with 8 as the unmatched junction base count. This clonotype occurred many times. It lacks a known antigen. No base quality values were provided; no much bigger clone lies one nucleotide off. The library relied on PCR. TCRdb shows the sequencer as Illumina HiSeq 4000. Bulk TCR libraries were generated as previously described, with the TCR primers listed in Table S5 used. The Qiagen AllPrep DNA/RNA kit was used to purify total RNA. Before analysis, reads from multiple sequencing runs of one library were combined. The authors' analysis ran thus. Reads were retained only if the reads had an exact TCR constant sequence, and the retained reads were trimmed to 150 nt and grouped according to their 12-nt molecular barcodes. Reads in each barcode group were sub-clustered using a 15% Levenshtein threshold, and a quality-weighted consensus sequence was built for each RNA molecule. Non-functional sequences were removed, as were lower-count sequences one edit away from another. On the basis of fitting two negative binomial distributions, barcode sub-clusters with fewer than 20% of the maximum read count were discarded. TCRdb itself trimmed the public reads at Q25 with fastp, ran MiXCR and retained productive beta chains. CDR3 protein duplicates are merged, each entry listing the most common genes and DNA. It is TCRdb's table, rather than the study itself, that gives the V and J calls and clone size. The sample profile shows tens of thousands of distinct CDR3 sequences; 15% to 20% of them were found once. The ten largest clonotypes hold under 1.3% of the sample.

Libraries of naive CD8 T cells were generated from roughly 20,000 to 1,000,000 sorted cells, with 10%, 30% or 50% of the purified RNA used. Naive CD8 T cells were FACS-sorted as CD8+CD4-CCR7+CD45RA+ on a BD FACSAria II into RLT Plus buffer. Detection sensitivity was tested by spiking Jurkat RNA equal to ten or so TCR copies' worth into samples containing about 20,000-1,100,000 naive CD8 T cells. Enrichment of CD8 T cells was done with RosetteSep CD8+ T Cell Enrichment Cocktail plus Ficoll-Paque, and ACK red cell lysis came afterward. What was sequenced was naive CD8+ T cells from blood, with Jurkat cell RNA spiked in. In light of the paper, this sample's cell subset or site label describes: FACS-sorted CD8+CD4-CCR7+CD45RA+ naive T cells. The sequence was collected from a human donor in good health. Some libraries in this study had Jurkat cell RNA spiked in. Here the chain combines TRBV6-5 and TRBJ2-3, with 11 middle bases fitting TRBD2. The nucleotides read TGTGCCAGCACCCCAGTGACTAGCGGGATCACAGATACGCAGTATTTT. This gives the protein CASTPVTSGITDTQYF.